These T cell receptor beta chains were read from a single sample in a study of T cell repertoires in cytomegalovirus infection. Each CDR3 protein is one row after TCRdb ran MiXCR on the reads. The repertoire holds 60,000 to 75,000 distinct CDR3 sequences, over 3.5% seen once, with 22% in the top ten. The specimen sequenced was PBMCs. The source of these receptors is a human donor in good health (CMV status not recorded). Some clones in this sample may be carry-over from other donors' samples. CDR3s include the opening cysteine and the closing phenylalanine or tryptophan. A D gene is named only where the DNA matches it firmly. The listing skips clone size in some rows; elsewhere it reads once, few, many or a size class.

D gene: -
J gene: TRBJ2-5
V gene: TRBV7-8
clone size: many
CDR3 protein: CASSFDQQETQYF
CDR3 DNA: TGTGCCAGCAGCTTTGACCAGCAAGAGACCCAGTACTTC

D gene: -
J gene: TRBJ1-3
V gene: TRBV7-2
clone size: many
CDR3 protein: CASSLAREGTTIYF
CDR3 DNA: TGTGCCAGCAGCTTAGCCAGGGAAGGGACCACCATATATTTT

D gene: TRBD2
J gene: TRBJ2-1
V gene: TRBV19
clone size: many
CDR3 protein: CASTPGWLAGRDEQFF
CDR3 DNA: TGTGCCAGTACCCCGGGTTGGCTAGCGGGAAGAGATGAGCAGTTCTTC

D gene: -
J gene: TRBJ1-4
V gene: TRBV28
clone size: -
CDR3 protein: CASSRGQESEKLFF
CDR3 DNA: TGTGCCAGCAGTCGGGGTCAGGAGTCTGAAAAACTGTTTTTT

D gene: -
J gene: TRBJ2-1
V gene: TRBV7-9
clone size: many
CDR3 protein: CASSLAGRPAYNEQFF
CDR3 DNA: TGTGCCAGCAGCTTAGCGGGACGCCCTGCCTACAATGAGCAGTTCTTC

D gene: -
J gene: TRBJ1-4
V gene: TRBV7-2
clone size: many
CDR3 protein: CASSLVQGNNEKLFF
CDR3 DNA: TGTGCCAGCAGCTTAGTTCAAGGGAATAATGAAAAACTGTTTTTT

D gene: -
J gene: TRBJ1-2
V gene: TRBV19
clone size: many
CDR3 protein: CASSMQRSLYGYTF
CDR3 DNA: TGTGCCAGTAGTATGCAGCGCAGCCTCTATGGCTACACCTTC

D gene: -
J gene: TRBJ1-6
V gene: TRBV7-2
clone size: many
CDR3 protein: CASSLVVGGWYSPLHF
CDR3 DNA: TGTGCCAGCAGCTTAGTGGTGGGGGGATGGTATTCACCCCTCCACTTT

D gene: -
J gene: TRBJ1-1
V gene: TRBV12-3/TRBV12-4
clone size: -
CDR3 protein: CASSFGRDTEAFF
CDR3 DNA: TGTGCCAGCAGTTTCGGCAGGGACACTGAAGCTTTCTTT

D gene: -
J gene: TRBJ1-1
V gene: TRBV7-2
clone size: many
CDR3 protein: CASSSRSGGTEAFF
CDR3 DNA: TGTGCCAGCAGCTCCAGGTCGGGGGGCACTGAAGCTTTCTTT